This TCR beta chain was recovered during a study of monozygotic twins with inflammatory bowel disease. General study findings and limits: Lower TCRbeta diversity (inverse Simpson) was seen in IBD patients than in healthy co-twins.

Each TCR library consumed 3,000 to 4,500 ng of total RNA. UMIs with a 6-nucleotide sample barcode were added by template switching. TCRdb reanalyzed the 5' RACE reads, giving one entry per CDR3 protein sequence and no DNA. This listing includes roughly 160,000 distinct CDR3 sequences. Germline CDR1 is MDHEN and CDR2 is SYDVKM. CDR3 length equals 17 residues. As for this clonotype: Antigen: not known.

The chain employs TRBV28 and TRBJ2-1; TCRdb lists TRBD2, though no DNA is available to test this call. This TCR derives from a human donor with ulcerative colitis or Crohn's disease, or a healthy co-twin of an affected twin (not recorded which). Sequencing input: blood. The CDR3 region is CASSPRLGRISYNEQFF.